The 8 T cell receptor beta chains presented below share a single source sample, sequenced in a study of neurological immune-mediated disorders. Using its own MiXCR run on the 5' RACE reads, TCRdb lists one record per CDR3 protein. Of 35,000 to 40,000 distinct CDR3 sequences listed, around a tenth are singletons. The sequencing input was CD4+ T cells from blood. These receptor sequences come from a woman aged 25 to 45 with HTLV-1-associated myelopathy (HAM/TSP).

This clonotype was counted many times. The chain links TRBV7-2 to TRBJ2-3; 7 positions agree with TRBD2. Germline CDR1 is SGHTA and CDR2 is FQGNSA. This CDR3 is built from 14 residues. Trimming at V came to 8 bases and at J to 4 bases, leaving 9 bases not matched to a gene. The CDR3 DNA follows: TGTGCCAGCTATGGGGGGGGGGTCGCAGATACGCAGTATTTT. It yields the protein CASYGGGVADTQYF.

As concerns this clonotype: One end of the junction is discordant with germline, which a read error may explain. The chain links TRBV5-1 to TRBJ2-1; 10 bases agree with TRBD1. The CDR3 has 18 residues. From germline, CDR1 is SGHRS and CDR2 YFSETQ. The chain's CDR3 is CASRSGQGPRGSCNEQFF. The CDR3 nucleotides are TGCGCCAGCAGGTCGGGACAGGGGCCGAGGGGGTCCTGCAATGAGCAGTTCTTC. The full variable domain, completed using reference TRBV5-1 and TRBJ2-1, is KAGVTQTPRYLIKTRGQQVTLSCSPISGHRSVSWYQQTPGQGLQFLFEYFSETQRNKGNFPGRFSGRQFSNSRSEMNVSTLELGDSALYLCASRSGQGPRGSCNEQFFGPGTRLTVL.

This clonotype was detected ten times or more. The V and J genes are TRBV20-1 and TRBJ2-2; no definite D call. The CDR3 contains 13 residues. V gave up 5 bases and J gave up 4 bases, with 11 bases separating them. Germline CDR1 reads DFQATT; CDR2 reads SNEGSKA (reference sequence). DNA of the CDR3: TGCAGTGCTCAGTCGGCAGGCACCGGGGAGCTGTTTTTT. Translation: CSAQSAGTGELFF.

This clonotype came up many times. The chain is built from TRBV6-5 and TRBJ2-3, with 8 nucleotides matching TRBD1. The CDR3 covers 16 residues. J was trimmed by 2 bases and V by 8 bases; bases with no gene match: 12. Per germline, CDR1 MNHEY and CDR2 SVGAGI. The CDR3 sequence: CASCRLGQGVTDTQYF. CDR3 DNA sequence: TGTGCCAGCTGTCGCCTAGGACAGGGAGTCACAGATACGCAGTATTTT.

This clonotype was observed many times. V is TRBV3-1 and J is TRBJ2-1; no definite D call. In germline, CDR1 is LGHDT, CDR2 YNNKEL (reference sequence). V gave up 4 bases and J gave up 7 bases, with 5 bases separating them. The CDR3 spans 11 residues. The CDR3: CASSRSNEQFF. DNA for the CDR3: TGTGCCAGCAGCCGATCGAATGAGCAGTTCTTC.

This clonotype was observed at least ten times. This chain joins TRBV5-1 and TRBJ2-1; 15 bases match TRBD2. Germline CDR1 is SGHRS and CDR2 is YFSETQ. The CDR3 is made up of 16 amino acids. V shed 4 bases, J shed 10 bases, and the junction held 9 bases outside the gene matches. Written as DNA, the CDR3 is TGCGCCAGCAGCCTGGGACTAGCGGGGGGCTGGGAGGAGCAGTTCTTC. It is translated as CASSLGLAGGWEEQFF.

This clonotype was detected many times. The chain uses TRBV7-9 and TRBJ2-3, with 11 positions matching TRBD2. Germline loops: CDR1 SEHNR, CDR2 FQNEAQ (reference sequence). J was trimmed by 5 bases and V by 5 bases; bases with no gene match: 15. This CDR3 is 18 amino acids long. The CDR3 nucleotides read TGTGCCAGCAGCCCCCAATCACTAGCGGGGGTAGGGGTAGATACGCAGTATTTT. Protein product: CASSPQSLAGVGVDTQYF. The whole variable domain, filled in from reference TRBV7-9 and TRBJ2-3, reads DTGVSQNPRHKITKRGQNVTFRCDPISEHNRLYWYRQTLGQGPEFLTYFQNEAQLEKSRLLSDRFSAERPKGSFSTLEIQRTEQGDSAMYLCASSPQSLAGVGVDTQYFGPGTRLTVL.

This clonotype was seen repeatedly, ten times or more. The V call is TRBV5-6, the J call TRBJ1-5; weak D call: TRBD1 (5 bases). Trimming stripped 2 bases from V and 2 bases from J, with 11 bases between. CDR3 length: 15 residues. Germline CDR1 and CDR2: SGHDT and YYEEEE. The DNA of the CDR3 is TGTGCCAGCAGCTTTGGTTCGGGGGGCAATCAGCCCCAGCATTTT. It specifies CASSFGSGGNQPQHF.